What follows are 10 T cell receptor beta chains derived from one specimen sequenced in a study of CD8 T cells in ankylosing spondylitis. TCRdb called the 5' RACE reads again in MiXCR, with one record for every CDR3 protein. Among 250,000 to 400,000 distinct CDR3 sequences listed, 11% were seen once. The sequencing sample was made of blood, either unsorted or a sorted T cell fraction (not recorded which). The receptors stem from a female donor with ankylosing spondylitis or in good health (not recorded which).

This clonotype was counted many times. The chain links TRBV5-1 to TRBJ2-2; no clear D gene. The CDR3 runs to 15 residues. CDR1 is SGHRS and CDR2 is YFSETQ in the germline V gene. Between the trimmed V and J ends, which lost 4 bases and 0 bases, there was a span of 10 bases. The CDR3 region is CASSLLRANTGELFF. The CDR3 bases are TGCGCCAGCAGCCTCCTTAGGGCGAACACCGGGGAGCTGTTTTTT.

In the case of this clonotype: This may stem from a read error, because a much larger clone lies one nucleotide away. V is TRBV15 and J is TRBJ2-1; no clear D gene. The CDR3 has 11 residues. Germline loops: CDR1 LNHNV, CDR2 YYDKDF (reference sequence). Trimming removed 9 bases from V and 7 bases from J, with 10 bases in between. The DNA of the CDR3 is TGTGCCACTGCGGATGAGAATGAGCAGTTCTTC. It codes for CATADENEQFF.

This clonotype was detected a few times. The chain couples TRBV5-1 to TRBJ1-3; weak D call: TRBD1 (6 bases). The V end lost 4 bases, the J end lost 0 bases, and 14 bases lay between the germline ends. Germline values: CDR1 SGHRS, CDR2 YFSETQ. The CDR3 loop spans 16 amino acids. CDR3 sequence reads: CASSQIPGASGNTIYF. CDR3 nucleotides: TGCGCCAGCAGCCAAATTCCAGGGGCCTCTGGAAACACCATATATTTT. Full variable domain (rest looked up from reference TRBV5-1 and TRBJ1-3): KAGVTQTPRYLIKTRGQQVTLSCSPISGHRSVSWYQQTPGQGLQFLFEYFSETQRNKGNFPGRFSGRQFSNSRSEMNVSTLELGDSALYLCASSQIPGASGNTIYFGEGSWLTVV.

This clonotype has a count of ten or more. The chain has TRBV6-2 or TRBV6-3 and TRBJ1-5; D is possibly TRBD1 (6 bases). Germline V lookup: CDR1 MNHEY, CDR2 SVGEGT. V dropped 5 bases and J dropped 6 bases, with 17 bases sitting between them. The length of the CDR3 is 15 residues. DNA of the CDR3: TGTGCCAGCAGTAATGACAGGCGATCCGGTCAGCCCCAGCATTTT. Protein sequence: CASSNDRRSGQPQHF.

This clonotype was observed at least ten times. The chain is built from TRBV28 and TRBJ2-1; 7 bases are shared with TRBD2. Germline assignment: CDR1 MDHEN and CDR2 SYDVKM. The CDR3 loop spans 14 amino acids. V was pared by 8 bases and J by 5 bases, with 9 bases of the junction left unmatched. This CDR3 is CASDNGLGDNEQFF. For the CDR3, the DNA is TGTGCCAGCGACAATGGACTAGGTGACAATGAGCAGTTCTTC.

The table lists this clonotype with many counts. The chain employs TRBV20-1 and TRBJ2-3; tentative D call: TRBD1 (6 bases). V lost 6 bases, J lost 3 bases, and 13 bases lay in between. The CDR3 totals 13 residues. Germline V lookup: CDR1 DFQATT, CDR2 SNEGSKA (reference sequence). The CDR3 here is CSAPTGPTDTQYF. Here the CDR3 DNA reads TGCAGTGCCCCGACAGGCCCAACAGATACGCAGTATTTT.

This clonotype was picked up many times. This chain connects TRBV7-9 to TRBJ2-2, with D unresolved. V was cut by 7 bases and J by 5 bases, with 17 bases left in between. This CDR3 has 15 residues. Germline lookup yields CDR1 SEHNR and CDR2 FQNEAQ (reference sequence). This CDR3 reads CASTTHIRATGELFF. CDR3 nucleotide sequence: TGTGCCAGCACCACCCATATTAGGGCGACCGGGGAGCTGTTTTTT. Drawing the rest from reference TRBV7-9 and TRBJ2-2, the complete variable domain is DTGVSQNPRHKITKRGQNVTFRCDPISEHNRLYWYRQTLGQGPEFLTYFQNEAQLEKSRLLSDRFSAERPKGSFSTLEIQRTEQGDSAMYLCASTTHIRATGELFFGEGSRLTVL.

The chain uses TRBV7-9 and TRBJ2-3; D call uncertain. V was trimmed by 4 bases and J by 2 bases, leaving 16 bases between them. The CDR3 has 16 residues. Germline values: CDR1 SEHNR, CDR2 FQNEAQ (reference sequence). The CDR3 region is CASSSWTAGNTDTQYF. The CDR3 DNA reads TGTGCCAGCAGCTCCTGGACCGCCGGAAACACAGATACGCAGTATTTT.

This clonotype was found many times. The rearrangement joins TRBV28 to TRBJ2-2, with 9 bases identical to TRBD2. V shed 6 bases and J 15 bases; nucleotides not matched to a gene: 8. Germline V gene data show CDR1 as MDHEN and CDR2 as SYDVKM. The CDR3 sequence is 12 residues long. The CDR3 is CASRTLAGKVFF. The DNA for the CDR3 is TGTGCCAGCAGGACTCTAGCGGGAAAGGTGTTTTTT.

This clonotype was detected many times. CDR3 sequence: CASSYETGGFTTNEKLFF. As DNA, the CDR3 is TGTGCCAGCAGTTATGAGACAGGCGGCTTTACAACTAATGAAAAACTGTTTTTT. J is TRBJ1-4 and V is TRBV6-5, with D possibly matching TRBD1 (6 bases). CDR1 MNHEY and CDR2 SVGAGI come from the germline V gene. This CDR3 comprises 18 residues. V lost 3 bases to trimming and J lost 0 bases, with 17 bases between them.